These T cell receptor beta chains were read from a single sample in a study of CD4+ T cells in melanoma. TCRdb's table, derived via immunoSEQ multiplex PCR, lists solely in-frame clones and lacks some. The profile covers about 140,000 clones, with around 90% appearing a single time and more than 1.5% taken by the ten largest. The receptor set was obtained from a human donor with melanoma. Each CDR3 is given with its conserved first and last residue.

len: 16; j_gene: TRBJ1-1; v_gene: TRBV15; CDR3aa: CATSRDRGGLATEAFF
len: 14; j_gene: TRBJ1-1; v_gene: TRBV11-2; CDR3aa: CASSLVRASPGAFF
len: 14; j_gene: TRBJ2-3; v_gene: TRBV30; CDR3aa: CAWTPITSQNTQYF
len: 12; j_gene: TRBJ2-1; v_gene: TRBV11-1; CDR3aa: CASSPERSEQFF
len: 14; j_gene: TRBJ2-1; v_gene: TRBV6-1; CDR3aa: CASVTGHSYNEQFF
len: 12; j_gene: TRBJ1-2; v_gene: TRBV19; CDR3aa: CASSMSSSGYTF
len: 16; j_gene: TRBJ2-7; v_gene: TRBV5-6; CDR3aa: CASSLPGQGILDEQYF
len: 15; j_gene: TRBJ1-2; v_gene: TRBV5-1; CDR3aa: CASSFTGGPNYGYTF
len: 12; j_gene: TRBJ1-1; v_gene: TRBV18; CDR3aa: CASSPVLGGAFF
len: 14; j_gene: TRBJ2-3; v_gene: TRBV6-6; CDR3aa: CASSLAGGPDTQYF
len: 13; j_gene: TRBJ2-7; v_gene: TRBV9; CDR3aa: CASSVETRGKQYF
len: 14; j_gene: TRBJ2-5; v_gene: TRBV5-1; CDR3aa: CASRTGRDRETQYF
len: 14; j_gene: TRBJ2-5; v_gene: TRBV6-1; CDR3aa: CASRTSGGRETQYF
len: 12; j_gene: TRBJ1-2; v_gene: TRBV11-2; CDR3aa: CASSASGEGYTF
len: 14; j_gene: TRBJ2-1; v_gene: TRBV5-1; CDR3aa: CASSDPTGYNEQFF
len: 16; j_gene: TRBJ2-7; v_gene: TRBV6-1; CDR3aa: CASSEKGTVTTYEQYF
len: 12; j_gene: TRBJ1-4; v_gene: TRBV30; CDR3aa: CAWSPSLEKLFF
len: 16; j_gene: TRBJ2-1; v_gene: TRBV7-9; CDR3aa: CASSLRGGGGGIQQFF
len: 14; j_gene: TRBJ1-5; v_gene: TRBV6-5; CDR3aa: CASSPGTGHQPQHF
len: 17; j_gene: TRBJ2-3; v_gene: TRBV19; CDR3aa: CASSMARTSGTPYTQYF
len: 14; j_gene: TRBJ1-1; v_gene: TRBV4-2; CDR3aa: CASRSTLMNAEAFF
len: 13; j_gene: TRBJ1-1; v_gene: TRBV10-3; CDR3aa: CAISGQANTEAFF
len: 14; j_gene: TRBJ2-5; v_gene: TRBV5-4; CDR3aa: CASSLAGSQETQYF
len: 16; j_gene: TRBJ2-7; v_gene: TRBV18; CDR3aa: CASSRLPEREGYEQYF
len: 17; j_gene: TRBJ2-3; v_gene: TRBV5-1; CDR3aa: CASSSVLAGGQADTQYF
len: 14; j_gene: TRBJ2-3; v_gene: TRBV29-1; CDR3aa: CSVGDRAGTDTQYF
len: 13; j_gene: TRBJ2-7; v_gene: TRBV27; CDR3aa: CASSFGGGYEQYF
len: 12; j_gene: TRBJ1-1; v_gene: TRBV9; CDR3aa: CASRVPNTEAFF